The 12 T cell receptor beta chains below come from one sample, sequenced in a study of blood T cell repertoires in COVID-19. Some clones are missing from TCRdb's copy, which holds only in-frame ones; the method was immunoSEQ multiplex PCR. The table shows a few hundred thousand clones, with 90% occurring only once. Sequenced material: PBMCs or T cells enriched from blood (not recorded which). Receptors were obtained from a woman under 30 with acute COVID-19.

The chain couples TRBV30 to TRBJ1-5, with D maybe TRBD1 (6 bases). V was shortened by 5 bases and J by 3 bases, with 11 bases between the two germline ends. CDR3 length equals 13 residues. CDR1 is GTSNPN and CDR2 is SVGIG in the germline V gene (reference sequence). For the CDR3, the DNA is TGTGCCTGGGCAGGGGACGTCAATCAGCCCCAGCATTTT. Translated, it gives CAWAGDVNQPQHF.

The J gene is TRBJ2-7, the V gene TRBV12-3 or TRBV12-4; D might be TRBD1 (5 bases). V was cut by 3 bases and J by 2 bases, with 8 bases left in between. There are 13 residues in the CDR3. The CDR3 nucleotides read TGTGCCAGCAGTTTCAGGGTCCCCTACGAGCAGTACTTC. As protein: CASSFRVPYEQYF.

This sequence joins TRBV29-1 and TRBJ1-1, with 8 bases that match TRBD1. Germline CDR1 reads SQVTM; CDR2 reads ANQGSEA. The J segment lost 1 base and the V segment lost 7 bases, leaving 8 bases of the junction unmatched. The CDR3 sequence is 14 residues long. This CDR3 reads CSATYRGKNTEAFF. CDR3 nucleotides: TGCAGCGCCACCTACAGGGGGAAGAACACTGAAGCTTTCTTT. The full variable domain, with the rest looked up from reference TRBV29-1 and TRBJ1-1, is SAVISQKPSRDICQRGTSLTIQCQVDSQVTMMFWYRQQPGQSLTLIATANQGSEATYESGFVIDKFPISRPNLTFSTLTVSNMSPEDSSIYLCSATYRGKNTEAFFGQGTRLTVV.

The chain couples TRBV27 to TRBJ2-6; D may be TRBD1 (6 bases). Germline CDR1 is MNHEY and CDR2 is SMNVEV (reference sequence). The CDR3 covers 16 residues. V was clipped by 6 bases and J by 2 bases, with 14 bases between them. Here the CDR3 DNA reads TGTGCCAGCAGACTACAGGGCTCGGCTGGGGCCAACGTCCTGACTTTC. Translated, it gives CASRLQGSAGANVLTF.

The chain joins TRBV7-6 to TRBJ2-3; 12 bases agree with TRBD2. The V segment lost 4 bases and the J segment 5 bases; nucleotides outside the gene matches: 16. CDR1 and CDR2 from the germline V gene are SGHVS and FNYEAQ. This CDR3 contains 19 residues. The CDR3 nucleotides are TGTGCCAGCAGCTCCCTTCGCGGAGTGAGGGGACTAGCGGGAGATACGCAGTATTTT. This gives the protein CASSSLRGVRGLAGDTQYF.

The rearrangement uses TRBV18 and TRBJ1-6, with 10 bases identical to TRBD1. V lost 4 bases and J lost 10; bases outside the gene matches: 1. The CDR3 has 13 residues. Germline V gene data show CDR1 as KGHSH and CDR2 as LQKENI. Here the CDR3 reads CASSQDRGSPLHF. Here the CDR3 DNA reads TGTGCCAGCTCACAGGACAGGGGGTCACCCCTCCACTTT.

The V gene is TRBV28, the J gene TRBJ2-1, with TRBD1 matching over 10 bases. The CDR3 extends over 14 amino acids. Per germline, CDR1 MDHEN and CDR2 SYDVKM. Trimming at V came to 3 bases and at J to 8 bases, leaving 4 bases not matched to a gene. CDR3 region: CASSLTGGNDEQFF. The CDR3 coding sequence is TGTGCCAGCAGTTTGACAGGGGGCAACGATGAGCAGTTCTTC.

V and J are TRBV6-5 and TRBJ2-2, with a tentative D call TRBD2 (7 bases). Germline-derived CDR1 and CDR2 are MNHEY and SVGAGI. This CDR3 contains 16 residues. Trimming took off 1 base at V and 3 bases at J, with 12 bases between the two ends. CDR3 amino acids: CASSYLGGADTGELFF. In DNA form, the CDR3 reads TGTGCCAGCAGTTACTTAGGGGGGGCCGACACCGGGGAGCTGTTTTTT.

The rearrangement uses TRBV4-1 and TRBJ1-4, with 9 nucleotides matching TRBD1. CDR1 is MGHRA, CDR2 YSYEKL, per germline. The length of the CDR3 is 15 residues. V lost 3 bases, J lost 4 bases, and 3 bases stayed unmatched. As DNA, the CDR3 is TGCGCCAGCAGCCAGGGACAGGGACGTAATGAAAAACTGTTTTTT. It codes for CASSQGQGRNEKLFF.

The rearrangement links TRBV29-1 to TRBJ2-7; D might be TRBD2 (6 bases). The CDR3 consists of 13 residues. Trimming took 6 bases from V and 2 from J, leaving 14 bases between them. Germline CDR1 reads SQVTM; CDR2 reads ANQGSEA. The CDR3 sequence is CSVVLANTYEQYF. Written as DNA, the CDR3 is TGCAGCGTCGTACTAGCAAATACCTACGAGCAGTACTTC.

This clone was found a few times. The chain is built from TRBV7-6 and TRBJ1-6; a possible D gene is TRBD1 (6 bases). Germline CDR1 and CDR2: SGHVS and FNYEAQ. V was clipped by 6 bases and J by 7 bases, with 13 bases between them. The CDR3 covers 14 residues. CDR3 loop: CASSNGGGNSPLHF. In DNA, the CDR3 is TGTGCCAGCAGTAATGGCGGGGGCAATTCACCCCTCCACTTT.

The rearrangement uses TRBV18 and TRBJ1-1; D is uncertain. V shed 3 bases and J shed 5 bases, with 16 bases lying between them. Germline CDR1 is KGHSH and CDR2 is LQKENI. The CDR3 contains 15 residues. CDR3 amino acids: CASSPPGRLETEAFF. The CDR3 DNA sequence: TGTGCCAGCTCACCCCCGGGTCGATTGGAGACTGAAGCTTTCTTT.